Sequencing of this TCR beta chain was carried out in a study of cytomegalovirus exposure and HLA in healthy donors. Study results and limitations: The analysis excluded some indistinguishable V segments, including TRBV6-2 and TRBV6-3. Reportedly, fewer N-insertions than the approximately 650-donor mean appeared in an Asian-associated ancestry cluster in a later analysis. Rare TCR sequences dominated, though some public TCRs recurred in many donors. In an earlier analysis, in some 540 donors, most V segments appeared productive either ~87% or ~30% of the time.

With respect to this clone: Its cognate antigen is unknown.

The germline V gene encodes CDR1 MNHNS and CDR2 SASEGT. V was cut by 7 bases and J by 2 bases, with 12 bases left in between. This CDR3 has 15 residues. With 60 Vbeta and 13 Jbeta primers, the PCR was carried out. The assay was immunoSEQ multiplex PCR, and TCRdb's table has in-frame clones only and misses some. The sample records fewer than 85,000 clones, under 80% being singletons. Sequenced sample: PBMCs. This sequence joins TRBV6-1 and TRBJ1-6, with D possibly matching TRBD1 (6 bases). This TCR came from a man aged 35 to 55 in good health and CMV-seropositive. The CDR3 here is CASKTPGAYNSPLHF. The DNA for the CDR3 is TGTGCCAGCAAGACCCCAGGGGCCTATAATTCACCCCTCCACTTT.